Below are 9 T cell receptor beta chains sequenced from a single sample in a study of blood T cell repertoires in COVID-19. Profiling relied on immunoSEQ multiplex PCR, and the TCRdb table lists in-frame clones only, not all of them. The sample lists tens of thousands of clones; more than 75% were seen once. Sequenced sample: peripheral blood. These receptor sequences come from a woman of 80 years or more with acute or convalescent COVID-19.

This clone was detected once. This rearrangement joins TRBV24-1 to TRBJ2-1, with TRBD2 identical over 8 bases. Germline V lookup: CDR1 KGHDR, CDR2 SFDVKD. The CDR3 has 17 amino acids. The V segment lost 3 bases and the J segment 4 bases; nucleotides outside the gene matches: 10. CDR3 coding DNA: TGTGCCACCAGTGATAGCGGGATTCGGGAGGGGTACAATGAGCAGTTCTTC. Translated: CATSDSGIREGYNEQFF.

V usage is TRBV6-5 and J usage is TRBJ1-5; TRBD1 matches at 7 bases. CDR1 MNHEY and CDR2 SVGAGI come from the germline V gene. The V and J ends lost 6 bases and 2 bases, in that order; junction bases with no gene match: 7. CDR3 length: 15 amino acids. The CDR3 spells CASSRTGDRNQPQHF. Here the CDR3 DNA reads TGTGCCAGCAGCCGGACAGGAGATCGCAATCAGCCCCAGCATTTT.

The chain is built from TRBV7-8 and TRBJ2-3; D gene ambiguous. Germline values: CDR1 SGHVS, CDR2 FQNEAQ. Between the trimmed V and J ends, which lost 5 bases and 3 bases, there was a span of 15 bases. The CDR3 is 15 amino acids. The DNA of the CDR3 is TGTGCCAGCAGCCCGAGACAAATAAGGACAGATACGCAGTATTTT. Protein sequence: CASSPRQIRTDTQYF.

This chain connects TRBV19 to TRBJ1-2; the D is unclear. The V end lost 7 bases, the J end lost 7 bases, and 19 bases lay between the germline ends. Germline CDR1 reads LNHDA; CDR2 reads SQIVND (reference sequence). This CDR3 comprises 14 residues. CDR3 sequence reads: CASKSASGTIGYTF. The CDR3 DNA reads TGTGCCAGTAAGTCGGCGTCGGGAACTATTGGCTACACCTTC.

In this sample, this clone turned up a few times. The chain's CDR3 is CASSLSPMDSYQPQHF. Here the CDR3 DNA reads TGCGCCAGCAGCTTGTCGCCAATGGACAGTTATCAGCCCCAGCATTTT. The rearrangement links TRBV5-1 to TRBJ1-5, with a weak D call TRBD1 (6 bases). V was trimmed by 1 base and J by 5 bases, leaving 16 bases between them. In germline, CDR1 is SGHRS, CDR2 YFSETQ. The CDR3 covers 16 residues.

Note on this clone: Other DNA sequences of this sample code for an identical CDR3. J is TRBJ2-3 and V is TRBV5-1; 8 nucleotides align to TRBD1. V was pared by 4 bases and J by 0 bases, with 4 bases of the junction left unmatched. The CDR3 loop spans 15 amino acids. Germline lookup yields CDR1 SGHRS and CDR2 YFSETQ. CDR3 residues: CASSPRTGSTDTQYF. CDR3 nucleotides: TGCGCCAGCAGCCCCCGGACAGGGAGCACAGATACGCAGTATTTT.

The rearrangement uses TRBV11-2 and TRBJ2-7; a possible D gene is TRBD1 (6 bases). Deletions cut 6 bases from V and 6 bases from J, with 18 bases between. The CDR3 spans 14 residues. Germline V gives CDR1 SGHAT, CDR2 FQNNGV. The CDR3 bases are TGTGCCAGCAGACCCAGACAGGTTTTGTCCGAGCAGTACTTC. Protein sequence: CASRPRQVLSEQYF.

This clone was counted between two and nine times. This chain links TRBV7-2 with TRBJ1-5, with 9 bases lining up with TRBD1. V shed 1 base, J shed 2 bases, and the junction held 0 bases outside the gene matches. The CDR3 spans 15 residues. Per germline, CDR1 SGHTA and CDR2 FQGNSA. The DNA for the CDR3 is TGTGCCAGCAGCTTAGGGACAGGGGGCAATCAGCCCCAGCATTTT. Translating it yields CASSLGTGGNQPQHF.

This clone turned up a few times. V is TRBV7-8 and J is TRBJ2-5; D might be TRBD2 (5 bases). CDR1 and CDR2 from the germline V gene are SGHVS and FQNEAQ. The V end was cut by 1 base, the J end by 4 bases, with 16 bases between. CDR3 length equals 16 residues. The CDR3 sequence is CASSLGRLAVRETQYF. The DNA for the CDR3 is TGTGCCAGCAGCTTAGGACGCCTAGCCGTACGAGAGACCCAGTACTTC.